Here is one T cell receptor beta chain with its context. Assay: immunoSEQ multiplex PCR; the TCRdb copy retains only in-frame clones and omits some. Of around 190,000 clones in the sample, 70% to 90% were seen once. These data come from a study of blood T cell repertoires in COVID-19. V lost 0 bases to trimming and J lost 0 bases, with 8 bases between them. The CDR3 has 15 amino acids. Germline assignment: CDR1 SGDLS and CDR2 YYNGEE. Material for sequencing was PBMCs or T cells enriched from blood (not recorded which). This sequence originates from a man between 35 and 55 years old who had recovered from COVID-19. The V and J genes are TRBV9 and TRBJ2-3; D might be TRBD1 (5 bases). This CDR3 reads CASSVDGASTDTQYF. CDR3 in DNA: TGTGCCAGCAGCGTAGATGGGGCCAGCACAGATACGCAGTATTTT.